Below, one T cell receptor beta chain is given with its context. This clonotype was observed at least ten times. Its antigen is unknown. The input lacks base qualities; no much larger clone sits a single base away. This sample was sequenced with an Illumina HiSeq 2500. Quantitative 5'-RACE with molecular barcodes was used to prepare TCR beta libraries. Processing in the source paper ran as follows. To identify disease-linked TCR variants, a new computational method was used, one built on a probabilistic model of VDJ rearrangement. TCRdb took the public reads, trimmed them with fastp at Q25, ran MiXCR for clone calling and kept in-frame beta chains. Identical CDR3 proteins give one entry, which carries the most common genes and DNA. TCRdb's processing, not the authors' own work, is the source of the V and J calls. The sample records about 700,000 distinct CDR3 sequences, around 17% of which are singletons. The biggest ten clones account for 15% to 20% of the sample.

This record belongs to a study of CD8 T cells in ankylosing spondylitis (dated by TCRdb to about 2017). The study in broad terms: The study set out to find disease-linked TCR variants by profiling T cell receptor beta repertoires in ankylosing spondylitis patients and healthy donors. Peripheral blood was sampled, and synovial fluid was additionally collected from ankylosing spondylitis patients. The full study cohort comprised about 23 ankylosing spondylitis patients and approximately 100 healthy donors.

General conclusions and limits of the study: In peripheral blood, the disease-linked clones were found at relatively low frequencies and had a CD8+ phenotype. A TCR beta motif made up of several highly homologous amino acid variants appeared to be characteristic of blood from ankylosing spondylitis patients. According to the report, matched synovial fluid samples from ankylosing spondylitis patients were significantly enriched for the disease-linked clones. Some of the motif variants had been reported before in the synovial fluid and blood of reactive arthritis patients, a finding that suggests common disease-initiation mechanisms.

The origin of this receptor is a male donor with ankylosing spondylitis. Sequencing was done on a sample of blood, either unsorted or a sorted T cell fraction (not recorded which).

The CDR3 corresponds to CATSDAGRGQQYF. At the DNA level, the sequence is TGTGCCACCAGTGATGCCGGTAGGGGCCAGCAGTACTTC. The V and J genes are TRBV24-1 and TRBJ2-7; perhaps TRBD1 is the D gene, with 5 bases matching. The junction shows trimming of 3 bases on V and 8 bases on J, plus 13 bases between the germline ends. Its CDR3 holds 13 amino acids, cysteine through phenylalanine. Only the CDR3 portion is preserved as DNA: 39 bases, with reading frame beginning at the first base. The germline V gene yields KGHDR for CDR1 and SFDVKD for CDR2.